The clone carrying this TCR beta chain was detected many times. What it binds is unknown. These data originate in a study of CD8 T cells in ankylosing spondylitis. The V gene lost 2 bases and the J gene lost 8 bases, with 14 bases spanning the gap. This CDR3 is built from 14 residues. The germline gives CDR1 SGHRS, CDR2 YFSETQ. Study-level results: Characteristic of ankylosing spondylitis blood, it appeared, was a TCR beta motif comprising several highly homologous variants. Earlier work had already found some motif variants in reactive arthritis synovial fluid and blood. Significant enrichment of disease-linked clones was reportedly seen in matched ankylosing spondylitis synovial fluid.

Molecular-barcoded quantitative 5'-RACE produced these TCR beta libraries. TCRdb passed the 5' RACE reads through MiXCR, listing each CDR3 protein once. This table holds around 120,000 distinct CDR3 sequences, about an eighth found once. This clonotype was sampled from a female donor with ankylosing spondylitis or in good health (not recorded which). J is TRBJ2-1 and V is TRBV5-1, with D perhaps matching TRBD1 or TRBD2 (5 bases each). The sequenced sample was blood, either unsorted or a sorted T cell fraction (not recorded which). The CDR3 loop reads CASSFRGSWDEQFF. The CDR3 DNA reads as TGCGCCAGCAGCTTCCGGGGCTCCTGGGATGAGCAGTTCTTC.